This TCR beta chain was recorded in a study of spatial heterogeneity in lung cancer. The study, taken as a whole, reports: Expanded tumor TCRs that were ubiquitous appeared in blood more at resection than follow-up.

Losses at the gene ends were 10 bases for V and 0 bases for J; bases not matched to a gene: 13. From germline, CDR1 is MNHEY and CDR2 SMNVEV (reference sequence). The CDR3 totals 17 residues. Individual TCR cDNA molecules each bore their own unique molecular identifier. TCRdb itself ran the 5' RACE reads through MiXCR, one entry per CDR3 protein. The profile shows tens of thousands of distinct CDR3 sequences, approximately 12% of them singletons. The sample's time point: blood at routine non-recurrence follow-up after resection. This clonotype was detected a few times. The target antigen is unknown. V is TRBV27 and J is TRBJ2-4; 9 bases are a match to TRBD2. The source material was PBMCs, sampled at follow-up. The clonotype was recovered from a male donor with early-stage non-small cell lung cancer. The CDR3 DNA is TGTGCCACGGGGCTAGCGGGATGGATGGTAGCCAAAAACATTCAGTACTTC. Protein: CATGLAGWMVAKNIQYF.